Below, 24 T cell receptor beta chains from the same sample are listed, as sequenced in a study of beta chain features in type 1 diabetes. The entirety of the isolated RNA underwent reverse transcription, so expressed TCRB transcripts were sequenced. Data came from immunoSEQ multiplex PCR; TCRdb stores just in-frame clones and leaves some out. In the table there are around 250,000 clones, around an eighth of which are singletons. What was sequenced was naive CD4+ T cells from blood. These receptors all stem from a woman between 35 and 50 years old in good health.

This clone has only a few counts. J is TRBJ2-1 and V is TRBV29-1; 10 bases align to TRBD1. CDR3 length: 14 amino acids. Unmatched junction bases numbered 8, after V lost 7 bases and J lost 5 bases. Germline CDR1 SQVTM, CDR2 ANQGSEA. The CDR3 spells CSAEGDRGHNEQFF. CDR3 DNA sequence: TGCAGCGCAGAGGGGGACAGGGGTCACAATGAGCAGTTCTTC.

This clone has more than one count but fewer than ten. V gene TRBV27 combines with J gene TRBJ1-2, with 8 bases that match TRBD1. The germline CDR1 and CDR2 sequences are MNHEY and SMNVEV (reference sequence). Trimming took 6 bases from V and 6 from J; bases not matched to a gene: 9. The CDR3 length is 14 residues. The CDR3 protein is CASSQQGVKHGYTF. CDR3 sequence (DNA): TGTGCCAGCAGCCAACAGGGGGTAAAGCATGGCTACACCTTC.

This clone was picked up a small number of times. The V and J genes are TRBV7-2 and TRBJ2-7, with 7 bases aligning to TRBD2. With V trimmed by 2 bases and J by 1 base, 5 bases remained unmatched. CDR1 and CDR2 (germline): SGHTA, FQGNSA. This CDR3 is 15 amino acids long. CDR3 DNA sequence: TGTGCCAGCAGCTTAAGGAGGGGAGGGTCCTACGAGCAGTACTTC. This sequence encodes CASSLRRGGSYEQYF.

The CDR3 DNA follows: TGTGCCAGCAGCGTAGCAGGCCGCTATGGCTACACCTTC. It yields the protein CASSVAGRYGYTF. The chain recombines TRBV9 with TRBJ1-2, with unresolved D. Trimming took off 0 bases at V and 4 bases at J, with 7 bases between the two ends. CDR3 length equals 13 residues. CDR1 and CDR2 (germline): SGDLS, YYNGEE.

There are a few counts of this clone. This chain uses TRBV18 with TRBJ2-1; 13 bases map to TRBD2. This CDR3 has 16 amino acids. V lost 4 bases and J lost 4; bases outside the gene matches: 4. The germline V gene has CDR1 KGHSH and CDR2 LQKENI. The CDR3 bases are TGTGCCAGCTCACTGAGACTAGCGGGGGGTTACAATGAGCAGTTCTTC. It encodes CASSLRLAGGYNEQFF.

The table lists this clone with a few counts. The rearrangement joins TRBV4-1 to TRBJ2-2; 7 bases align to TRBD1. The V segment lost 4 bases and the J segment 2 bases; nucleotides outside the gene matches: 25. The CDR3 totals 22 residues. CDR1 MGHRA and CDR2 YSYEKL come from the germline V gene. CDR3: CASSREAVNVAQTGRNTGELFF. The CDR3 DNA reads TGCGCCAGCAGCCGGGAAGCTGTAAACGTCGCACAGACAGGGAGAAACACCGGGGAGCTGTTTTTT.

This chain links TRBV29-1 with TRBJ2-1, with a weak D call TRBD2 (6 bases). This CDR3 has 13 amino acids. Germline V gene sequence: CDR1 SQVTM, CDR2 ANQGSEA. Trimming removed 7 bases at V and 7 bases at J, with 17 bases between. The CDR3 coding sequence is TGCAGCGCCCCTCAGGAGGGGTGGAATGAGCAGTTCTTC. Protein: CSAPQEGWNEQFF.

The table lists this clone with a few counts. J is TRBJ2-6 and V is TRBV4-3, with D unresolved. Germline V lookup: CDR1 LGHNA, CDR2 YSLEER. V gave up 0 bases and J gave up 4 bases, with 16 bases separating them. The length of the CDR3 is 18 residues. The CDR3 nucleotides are TGCGCCAGCAGCCAAGACACGCCTATTGGTACGGGGGCCAACGTCCTGACTTTC. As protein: CASSQDTPIGTGANVLTF.

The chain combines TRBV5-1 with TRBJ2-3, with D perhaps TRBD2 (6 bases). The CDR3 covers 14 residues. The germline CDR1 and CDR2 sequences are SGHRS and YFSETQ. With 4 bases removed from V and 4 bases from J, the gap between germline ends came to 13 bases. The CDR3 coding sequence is TGCGCCAGCAGCCCAGCGGGCCTCGCAGATACGCAGTATTTT. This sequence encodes CASSPAGLADTQYF.

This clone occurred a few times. The CDR3 region is CASSEALSEHSGNTIYF. CDR3 in DNA: TGTGCCAGCAGTGAAGCGCTGTCCGAGCACTCTGGAAACACCATATATTTT. The V call is TRBV2, the J call TRBJ1-3; D gene unclear. V gave up 0 bases and J gave up 0 bases, with 12 bases separating them. The CDR3 has 17 residues. Per germline, CDR1 SNHLY and CDR2 FYNNEI.

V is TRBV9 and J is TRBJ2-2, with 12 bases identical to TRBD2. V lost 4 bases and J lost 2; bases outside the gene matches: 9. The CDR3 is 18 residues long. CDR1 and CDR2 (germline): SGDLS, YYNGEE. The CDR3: CASSFRTSGKTNTGELFF. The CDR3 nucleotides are TGTGCCAGCAGCTTTCGGACTAGCGGGAAAACTAACACCGGGGAGCTGTTTTTT.

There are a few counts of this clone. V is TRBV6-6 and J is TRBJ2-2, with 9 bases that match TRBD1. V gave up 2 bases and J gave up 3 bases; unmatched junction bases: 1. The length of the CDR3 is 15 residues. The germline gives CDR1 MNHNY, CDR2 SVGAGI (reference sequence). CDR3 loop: CASSYGTGHTGELFF. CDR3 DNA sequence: TGTGCCAGCAGTTACGGGACAGGGCACACCGGGGAGCTGTTTTTT.

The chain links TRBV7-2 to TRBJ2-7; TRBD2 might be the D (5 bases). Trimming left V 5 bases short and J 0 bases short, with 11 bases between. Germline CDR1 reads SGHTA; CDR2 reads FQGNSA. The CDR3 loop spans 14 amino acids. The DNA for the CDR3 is TGTGCCAGCAGCCCCACCGGGGTCTCCTACGAGCAGTACTTC. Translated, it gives CASSPTGVSYEQYF. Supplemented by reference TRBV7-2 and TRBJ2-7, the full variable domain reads GAGVSQSPSNKVTEKGKDVELRCDPISGHTALYWYRQSLGQGLEFLIYFQGNSAPDKSGLPSDRFSAERTGGSVSTLTIQRTQQEDSAVYLCASSPTGVSYEQYFGPGTRLTVT.

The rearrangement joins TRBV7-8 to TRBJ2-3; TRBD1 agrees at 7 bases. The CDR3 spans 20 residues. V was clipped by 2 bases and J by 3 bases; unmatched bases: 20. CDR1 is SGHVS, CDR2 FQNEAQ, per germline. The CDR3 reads CASSLPKRVGTALKTDTQYF. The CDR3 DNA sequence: TGTGCCAGCAGCTTACCCAAGAGGGTCGGGACAGCCTTAAAGACAGATACGCAGTATTTT.

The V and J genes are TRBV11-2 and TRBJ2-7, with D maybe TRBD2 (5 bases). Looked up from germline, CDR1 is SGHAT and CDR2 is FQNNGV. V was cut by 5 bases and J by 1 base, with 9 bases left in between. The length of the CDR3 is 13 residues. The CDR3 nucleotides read TGTGCCAGCAGCCGTACGGGGTCCTACGAGCAGTACTTC. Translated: CASSRTGSYEQYF.

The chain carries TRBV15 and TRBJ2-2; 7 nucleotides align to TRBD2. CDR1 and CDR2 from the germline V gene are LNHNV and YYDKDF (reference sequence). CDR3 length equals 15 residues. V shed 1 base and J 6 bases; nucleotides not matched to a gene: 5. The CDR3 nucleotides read TGTGCCACCAGCAGAGTAGGCCTAGCGGCCGGGGAGCTGTTTTTT. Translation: CATSRVGLAAGELFF.

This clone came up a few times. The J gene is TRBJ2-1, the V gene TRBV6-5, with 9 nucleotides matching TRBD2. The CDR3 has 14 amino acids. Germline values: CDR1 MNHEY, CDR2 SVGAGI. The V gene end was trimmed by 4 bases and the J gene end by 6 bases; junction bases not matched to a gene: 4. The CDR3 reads CASSLGGGANEQFF. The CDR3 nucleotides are TGTGCCAGCAGTTTAGGCGGGGGGGCCAATGAGCAGTTCTTC.

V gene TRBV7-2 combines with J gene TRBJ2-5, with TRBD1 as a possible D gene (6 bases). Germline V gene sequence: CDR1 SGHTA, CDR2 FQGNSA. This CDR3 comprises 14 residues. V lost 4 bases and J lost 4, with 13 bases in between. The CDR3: CASSYTTGIETQYF. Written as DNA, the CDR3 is TGTGCCAGCAGCTACACTACAGGGATAGAGACCCAGTACTTC. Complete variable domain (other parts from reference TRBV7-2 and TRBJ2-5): GAGVSQSPSNKVTEKGKDVELRCDPISGHTALYWYRQSLGQGLEFLIYFQGNSAPDKSGLPSDRFSAERTGGSVSTLTIQRTQQEDSAVYLCASSYTTGIETQYFGPGTRLLVL.

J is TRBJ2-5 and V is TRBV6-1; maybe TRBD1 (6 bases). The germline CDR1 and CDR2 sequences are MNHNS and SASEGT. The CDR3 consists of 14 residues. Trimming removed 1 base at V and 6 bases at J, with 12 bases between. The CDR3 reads CASSEVGRGKTQYF. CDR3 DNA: TGTGCCAGCAGTGAAGTCGGCAGGGGAAAGACCCAGTACTTC.

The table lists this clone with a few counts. The CDR3 DNA reads TGTGCCAGCAGTCCGGGCTGGCAAAGGGGGTCTGAAGCTTTCTTT. It codes for CASSPGWQRGSEAFF. The gene calls are TRBV28 and TRBJ1-1, with TRBD1 as a possible D gene (6 bases). Trimming took 5 bases from V and 6 from J, leaving 19 bases between them. The CDR3 is made up of 15 amino acids. CDR1 MDHEN and CDR2 SYDVKM come from the germline V gene.

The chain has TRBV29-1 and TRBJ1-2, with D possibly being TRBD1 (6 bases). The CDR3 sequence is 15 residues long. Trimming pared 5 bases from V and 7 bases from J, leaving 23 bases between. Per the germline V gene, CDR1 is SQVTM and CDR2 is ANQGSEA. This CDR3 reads CSVRWPAGGASGYTF. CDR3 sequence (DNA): TGCAGCGTTCGTTGGCCTGCTGGGGGCGCGTCTGGCTACACCTTC.

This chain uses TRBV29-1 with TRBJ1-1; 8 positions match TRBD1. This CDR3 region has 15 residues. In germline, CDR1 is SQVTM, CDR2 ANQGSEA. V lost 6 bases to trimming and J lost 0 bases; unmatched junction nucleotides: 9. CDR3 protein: CSVNPTGELNTEAFF. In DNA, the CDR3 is TGCAGCGTCAACCCGACAGGGGAGCTGAACACTGAAGCTTTCTTT.

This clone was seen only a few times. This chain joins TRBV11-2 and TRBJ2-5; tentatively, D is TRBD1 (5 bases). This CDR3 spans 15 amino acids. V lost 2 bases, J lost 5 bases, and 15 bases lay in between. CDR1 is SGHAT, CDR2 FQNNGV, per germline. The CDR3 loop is CASSLSRAGRETQYF. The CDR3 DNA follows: TGTGCCAGCAGCTTAAGCAGGGCCGGACGGGAGACCCAGTACTTC.

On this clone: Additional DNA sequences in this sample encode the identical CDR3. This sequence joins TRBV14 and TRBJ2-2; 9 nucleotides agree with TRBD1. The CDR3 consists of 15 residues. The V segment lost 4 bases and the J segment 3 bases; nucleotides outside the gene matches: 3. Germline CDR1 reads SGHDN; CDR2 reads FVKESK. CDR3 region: CASSPWDRDTGELFF. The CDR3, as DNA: TGTGCCAGCAGCCCATGGGACAGGGACACCGGGGAGCTGTTTTTT.